Listed here are 5 T cell receptor beta chains from one sample, sequenced in a study of T cell repertoires in cytomegalovirus infection. MiXCR was run by TCRdb on the reads, yielding one entry per CDR3 protein. The table shows almost 300,000 distinct CDR3 sequences, with 9.6% occurring only once. Sequencing was performed on PBMCs. These receptors were collected from a human donor in good health (CMV status not recorded). Some clones in this sample may be carry-over from other donors' samples.

This chain joins TRBV28 and TRBJ2-5; 8 bases are shared with TRBD2. The CDR3 sequence is 15 residues long. Germline V gives CDR1 MDHEN, CDR2 SYDVKM. V gave up 8 bases and J gave up 5 bases; unmatched junction bases: 13. CDR3: CASRSGGGEDETQYF. CDR3 sequence (DNA): TGTGCCAGCCGATCCGGGGGGGGAGAGGACGAGACCCAGTACTTC.

This clonotype has a count of ten or more. The chain recombines TRBV20-1 with TRBJ2-4, with D tentatively TRBD1 or TRBD2 (5 bases each). Germline CDR1 is DFQATT and CDR2 is SNEGSKA (reference sequence). Trimming removed 5 bases at V and 2 bases at J, with 16 bases between. There are 15 residues in the CDR3. The CDR3 loop reads CSARRDRLSKNIQYF. Here the CDR3 DNA reads TGCAGTGCTCGTCGGGACCGACTGTCCAAAAACATTCAGTACTTC.

This clonotype has ten or more counts. This rearrangement joins TRBV6-1 to TRBJ2-3; 12 bases line up with TRBD1. The CDR3 consists of 15 residues. V was clipped by 5 bases and J by 3 bases; unmatched bases: 3. Germline loops: CDR1 MNHNS, CDR2 SASEGT. The CDR3 DNA is TGTGCCAGCAGTTGGGGACAGGGGGCAACAGATACGCAGTATTTT. It codes for CASSWGQGATDTQYF.

This clonotype showed up many times. The chain carries TRBV11-3 and TRBJ1-1; 8 positions match TRBD1. Germline V lookup: CDR1 SGHNT, CDR2 YENEEA. The CDR3 runs to 14 residues. J lost 6 bases, V lost 1 base, and 4 bases had no gene match. CDR3 DNA: TGTGCCAGCAGCTTAGGAGGACAGGGAGCTGAAGCTTTCTTT. Translation gives CASSLGGQGAEAFF.

This clonotype was found many times. V and J are TRBV14 and TRBJ2-1; TRBD1 agrees at 7 bases. V lost 1 base to trimming and J lost 3 bases; unmatched junction nucleotides: 0. CDR1 is SGHDN and CDR2 is FVKESK in the germline V gene. The CDR3 sequence is 14 residues long. The CDR3 nucleotides are TGTGCCAGCAGCCAAGGGACAGGCTACAATGAGCAGTTCTTC. This encodes CASSQGTGYNEQFF. Complete variable domain (other parts from reference TRBV14 and TRBJ2-1): EAGVTQFPSHSVIEKGQTVTLRCDPISGHDNLYWYRRVMGKEIKFLLHFVKESKQDESGMPNNRFLAERTGGTYSTLKVQPAELEDSGVYFCASSQGTGYNEQFFGPGTRLTVL.